The T cell receptor beta chain under discussion was sequenced for a study of OX40 agonist ivuxolimab in advanced cancers. Broadly, across the study: Ivuxolimab was an agonistic, fully human IgG2 monoclonal antibody directed against OX40 (CD134), a costimulatory receptor. Intravenous ivuxolimab was administered to patients every 2 weeks at six dose levels: 0.01, 0.1, 0.3, 1.5, 3 and 10 mg/kg. Three dose-escalation patients achieved partial responses, one with hepatocellular carcinoma and two with cutaneous melanoma. The dose-escalation cohort was about 83% male with a mean age of approximately 60 years, ranging from about 23 to 85. Among the 50 to 55 dose-escalation patients, 19 had hepatocellular carcinoma, 15 or so melanoma, 9 renal cell carcinoma and 9 head and neck cancer. The point of sequencing TCRbeta in the periphery was to test whether ivuxolimab changed TCR sequence diversity and drove clonal T-cell expansion. Prior anti-PD-1, anti-PD-L1 or anti-CTLA-4 therapy was permitted, and approximately 41% of dose-escalation patients had received checkpoint inhibitors. The paper covers the monotherapy dose-escalation part of the phase I ivuxolimab trial, which included N ≈ 52 patients.

Study-wide conclusions, independent of this receptor: Low levels of normalized T-cell clonal expansion were also seen in some patients who did not respond. After ivuxolimab, more expanded clones were found on average in CD8+ T cells than in CD4+ T cells. Clonal expansion of both CD4+ and CD8+ blood T cells was observed from baseline to week 6 at doses 0.1 to 3.0 mg/kg. The antigen specificity of the peripheral T cells that underwent clonal expansion was not determined. In partial responders in the 0.1-3.0 mg/kg groups, normalized peripheral clonal expansion was found to be among the lowest, especially among CD8+ T cells.

Regarding this clone: This clone's antigen is unknown. Base-call qualities are not available, and no considerably larger clone is one nucleotide away.

Reading from cysteine to phenylalanine, the CDR3 counts 11 amino acids. Solely the CDR3 DNA is kept, with 33 bases framed from the first base. V sheds 1 base and J sheds 5 bases, leaving 1 base between their ends. Sequences SGDLS (CDR1) and YYNGEE (CDR2) are obtained from the germline V gene. Patients with autoimmune disease history or receiving systemic immunosuppression were excluded from the trial. In every dose cohort, peripheral blood was drawn for TCR sequencing at baseline, cycle 4 day 1, and cycle 7 day 1. The samples were drawn from a first-in-human, open-label, multicenter phase I dose-escalation trial of ivuxolimab. The trial enrolled adults with locally advanced or metastatic head and neck squamous cell, hepatocellular, melanoma or renal cell carcinoma. CD4+ and CD8+ T cells were sorted separately from peripheral blood before TCR sequencing. For sequencing of the TCRbeta CDR3 region, genomic DNA was extracted from the sorted cells. TCRbeta CDR3 regions were sequenced using the immunoSEQ Assay. TCRdb re-hosts the immuneACCESS table, in-frame sequences only. Its copies lack some clones; in the studies checked, an unresolved V gene accounts for under half of them, and the cause for the rest is not known. For this sample there are around 63,000 clones; more than 80% appear just once. Less than 14% of the sample rests with the top ten.

This receptor was taken from an adult with an advanced solid tumor such as melanoma, head and neck, liver or kidney cancer. The sequencing here drew on CD4+ or CD8+ T cells sorted from blood, taken in a trial of the OX40 agonist ivuxolimab. The chain is assembled from TRBV9 and TRBJ1-3, with no D gene named confidently. The encoded CDR3 is CASSVRNTIYF. The sequence in DNA is TGTGCCAGCAGCGTAAGAAACACCATATATTTT. When the CDR3 is completed using the reference TRBV9 and TRBJ1-3 genes on either side, the full variable domain is DSGVTQTPKHLITATGQRVTLRCSPRSGDLSVYWYQQSLDQGLQFLIQYYNGEERAKGNILERFSAQQFPDLHSELNLSSLELGDSALYFCASSVRNTIYFGEGSWLTVV.